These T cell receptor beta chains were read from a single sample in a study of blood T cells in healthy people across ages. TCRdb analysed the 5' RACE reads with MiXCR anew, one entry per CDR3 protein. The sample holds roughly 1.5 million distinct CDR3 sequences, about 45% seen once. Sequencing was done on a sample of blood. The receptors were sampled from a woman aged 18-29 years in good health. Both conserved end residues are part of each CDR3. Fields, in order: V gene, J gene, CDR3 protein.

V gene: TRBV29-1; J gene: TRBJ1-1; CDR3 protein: CSVEGYRFVGTEAFF
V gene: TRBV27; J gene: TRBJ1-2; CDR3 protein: CASSLSGAPNYGYTF
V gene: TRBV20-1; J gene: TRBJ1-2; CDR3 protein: CSARKGTIANYGYTF
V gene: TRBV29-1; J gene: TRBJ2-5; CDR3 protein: CSVAVGYNGQYF
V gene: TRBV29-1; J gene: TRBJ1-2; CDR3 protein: CSVQTEINYGYTF
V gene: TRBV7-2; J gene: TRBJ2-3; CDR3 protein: CASSLVSWSTSTDTQYF
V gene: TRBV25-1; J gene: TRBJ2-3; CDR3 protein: CASSANDQTGADTDTQYF
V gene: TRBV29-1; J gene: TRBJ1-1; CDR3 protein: CSVDGADTEAFF
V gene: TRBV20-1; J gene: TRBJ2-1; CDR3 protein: CSASVYKTGGPVEQFF
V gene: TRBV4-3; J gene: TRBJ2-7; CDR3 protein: CASSQVLGTGQPYEQYF
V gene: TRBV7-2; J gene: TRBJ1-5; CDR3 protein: CASSPLSGSGNQPQHF
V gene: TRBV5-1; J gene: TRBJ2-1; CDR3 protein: CASSLPPGAEDNEQFF
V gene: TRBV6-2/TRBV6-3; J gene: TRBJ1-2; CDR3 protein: CARSERDNSYTF
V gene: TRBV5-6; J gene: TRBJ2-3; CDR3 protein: CASMPMTGPTDTQYF
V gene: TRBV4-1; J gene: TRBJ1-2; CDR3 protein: CASSEVNYGYTF
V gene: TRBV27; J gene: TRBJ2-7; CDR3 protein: CASSLEAGPVHEQYF
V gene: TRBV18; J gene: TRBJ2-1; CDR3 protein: CASSAGTAQTSSYNEQFF
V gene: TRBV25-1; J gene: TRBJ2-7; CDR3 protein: CASSELAWYEQYF
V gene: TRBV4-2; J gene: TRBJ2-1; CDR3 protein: CASSPGQGVNNEQFF
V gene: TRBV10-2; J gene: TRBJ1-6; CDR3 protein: CASSESRSPLHF
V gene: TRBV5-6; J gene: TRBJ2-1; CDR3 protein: CASSNQLHEQFF
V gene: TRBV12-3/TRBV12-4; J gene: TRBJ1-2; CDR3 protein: CASSLAHSLGTNYGYTF
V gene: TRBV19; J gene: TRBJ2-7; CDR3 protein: CASSIARRDRTYEQYF
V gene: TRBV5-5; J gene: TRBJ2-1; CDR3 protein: CASSGRTGGIDEQFF
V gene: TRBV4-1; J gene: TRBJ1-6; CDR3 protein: CASSHTRGTDNSPLHF
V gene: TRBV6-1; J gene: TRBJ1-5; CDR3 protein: CASSGVNGNQPQHF
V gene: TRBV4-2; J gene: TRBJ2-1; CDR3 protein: CASSQAIAGGPSSYNEQFF
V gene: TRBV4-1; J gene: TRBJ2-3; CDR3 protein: CASSQDTRRDTDTQYF
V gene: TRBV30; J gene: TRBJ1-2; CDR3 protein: CAWSRGADGYTF
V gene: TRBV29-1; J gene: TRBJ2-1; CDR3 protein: CSVDGGESYNEQFF
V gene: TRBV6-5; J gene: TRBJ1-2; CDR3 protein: CANISPGFRYTF
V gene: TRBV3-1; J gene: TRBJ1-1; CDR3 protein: CASSRRQGRKAFF
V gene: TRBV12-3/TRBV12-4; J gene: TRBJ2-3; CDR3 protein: CASSTTEADTQYF
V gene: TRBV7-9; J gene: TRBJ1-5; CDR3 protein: CASKDRDNQPQHF
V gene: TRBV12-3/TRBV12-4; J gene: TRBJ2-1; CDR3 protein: CASSFPGRASDEQFF
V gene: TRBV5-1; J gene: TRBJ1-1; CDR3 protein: CASSRITPNTEAFF
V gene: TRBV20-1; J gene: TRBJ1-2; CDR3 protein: CSATGERNYGYTF
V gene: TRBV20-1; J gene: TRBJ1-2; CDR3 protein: CSAKSGAGYGYTF
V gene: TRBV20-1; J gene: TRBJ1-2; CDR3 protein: CSARAGTGYYGYTF
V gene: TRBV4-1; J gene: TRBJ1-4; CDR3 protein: CASSQEPGGGRVATNEKLFF
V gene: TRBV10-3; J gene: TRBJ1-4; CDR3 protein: CAISETGLDEKLFF
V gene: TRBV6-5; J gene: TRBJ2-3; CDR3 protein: CASRSSGGGTDTQYF
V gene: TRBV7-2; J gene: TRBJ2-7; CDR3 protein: CASSSAMNRRMYEQYF
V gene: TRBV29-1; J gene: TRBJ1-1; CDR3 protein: CSVERGKVKAFF
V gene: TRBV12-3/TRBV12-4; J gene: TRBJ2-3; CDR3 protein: CASSPPAGTDTQYF
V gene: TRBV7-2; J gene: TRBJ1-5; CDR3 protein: CASSFGPSNQPQHF
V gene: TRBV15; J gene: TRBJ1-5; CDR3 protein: CATSDVGGLSNQPQHF
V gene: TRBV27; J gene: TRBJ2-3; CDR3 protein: CASSSPTGGSTDTQYF
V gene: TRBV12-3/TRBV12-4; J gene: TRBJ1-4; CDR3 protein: CASSFPGGTTNEKLFF
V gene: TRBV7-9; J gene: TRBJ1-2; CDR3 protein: CASSLTAGGFNYGYTF
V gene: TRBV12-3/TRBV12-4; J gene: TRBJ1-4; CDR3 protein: CASSFADSEERNEKLFF
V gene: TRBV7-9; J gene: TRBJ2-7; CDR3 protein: CASTPSGGTYEQYF
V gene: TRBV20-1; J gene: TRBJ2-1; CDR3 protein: CSARDQDRGFYNEQFF